The 19 T cell receptor beta chains below were found in one sample sequenced in a study of blood T cell repertoires in COVID-19. Generated by immunoSEQ multiplex PCR, the TCRdb table keeps only in-frame clones and is missing some. The sample consists of approximately 300,000 clones, around 90% of them appearing once. Sequenced sample: peripheral blood. The receptors shown here come from a man between 18 and 29 years old with active or convalescent COVID-19.

The rearrangement uses TRBV7-9 and TRBJ1-4; D unresolved. Germline CDR1 SEHNR, CDR2 FQNEAQ (reference sequence). The CDR3 extends over 11 amino acids. Trimming removed 5 bases at V and 7 bases at J, with 5 bases between. The CDR3 sequence: CASSTSEKLFF. The CDR3 coding sequence is TGTGCCAGCAGCACCAGTGAAAAACTGTTTTTT.

The V and J genes are TRBV15 and TRBJ1-5, with D perhaps matching TRBD1 (5 bases). Trimming left V 0 bases short and J 7 bases short, with 19 bases between. The CDR3 has 17 residues. The V gene's germline CDR1 is LNHNV and CDR2 YYDKDF (reference sequence). Here the CDR3 DNA reads TGTGCCACCAGCAGAGATAGGGAGTGGGGGGAAGAACAGCCCCAGCATTTT. It is translated as CATSRDREWGEEQPQHF.

J is TRBJ2-1 and V is TRBV4-3; D may be TRBD2 (5 bases). V lost 4 bases and J lost 10, with 17 bases in between. CDR1 LGHNA and CDR2 YSLEER come from the germline V gene. CDR3 size: 14 residues. The CDR3 DNA is TGCGCCAGCAGCCCGGGGAGTTTAGTCACCGAGCAGTTCTTC. Its translation: CASSPGSLVTEQFF.

The chain links TRBV19 to TRBJ2-1, with 7 nucleotides matching TRBD1. This CDR3 is 16 amino acids long. The junction had 10 bases not matched to a gene; V was cut back by 5 bases and J by 3 bases. Germline values: CDR1 LNHDA, CDR2 SQIVND (reference sequence). This CDR3 reads CASSPRDSQFYNEQFF. The CDR3 DNA is TGTGCCAGTAGTCCGAGGGACAGCCAATTCTACAATGAGCAGTTCTTC. Full variable domain (rest looked up from reference TRBV19 and TRBJ2-1): DGGITQSPKYLFRKEGQNVTLSCEQNLNHDAMYWYRQDPGQGLRLIYYSQIVNDFQKGDIAEGYSVSREKKESFPLTVTSAQKNPTAFYLCASSPRDSQFYNEQFFGPGTRLTVL.

The gene calls are TRBV20-1 and TRBJ2-1; unclear D gene. CDR1 DFQATT and CDR2 SNEGSKA come from the germline V gene (reference sequence). The CDR3 sequence is 11 residues long. Trimming stripped 3 bases from V and 10 bases from J, with 10 bases between. CDR3 DNA sequence: TGCAGTGCTAGGTTTGGGCCCGAGCAGTTCTTC. This translates into CSARFGPEQFF.

The chain uses TRBV19 and TRBJ1-4; the D is unclear. V was shortened by 3 bases and J by 7 bases, with 15 bases between the two germline ends. The germline CDR1 and CDR2 sequences are LNHDA and SQIVND (reference sequence). The CDR3 is 15 residues long. The CDR3 loop is CASSMASLRFEKLFF. The DNA of the CDR3 is TGTGCCAGTAGTATGGCATCACTAAGGTTTGAAAAACTGTTTTTT.

The chain recombines TRBV6-6 with TRBJ1-2, with D maybe TRBD1 (6 bases). The CDR3 loop spans 13 amino acids. The germline V gene encodes CDR1 MNHNY and CDR2 SVGAGI (reference sequence). V was cut by 6 bases and J by 8 bases, with 16 bases left in between. The CDR3 is CASSQGGVPGYTF. CDR3 sequence (DNA): TGTGCCAGCAGCCAAGGGGGGGTCCCGGGCTACACCTTC.

The V gene is TRBV18, the J gene TRBJ1-4; 7 bases match TRBD1. Germline CDR1 KGHSH, CDR2 LQKENI. The CDR3 is 17 amino acids. Trimming removed 1 base from V and 3 bases from J; junction bases left unmatched: 8. Here the CDR3 DNA reads TGTGCCAGCTCACCACAATTTTCGGGACAGTCTAATGAAAAACTGTTTTTT. It translates to CASSPQFSGQSNEKLFF.

This clone appeared a few times. This chain connects TRBV7-9 to TRBJ2-1; 10 nucleotides line up with TRBD2. The trim removed 2 bases at V and 0 bases at J, leaving 1 base unmatched. Germline CDR1 and CDR2: SEHNR and FQNEAQ (reference sequence). The CDR3 totals 16 residues. Here the CDR3 reads CASSLTSGVSYNEQFF. In DNA form, the CDR3 reads TGTGCCAGCAGCTTAACTAGCGGGGTCTCCTACAATGAGCAGTTCTTC.

The chain carries TRBV12-3 or TRBV12-4 and TRBJ1-2; D gene ambiguous. V was shortened by 3 bases and J by 3 bases, with 8 bases between the two germline ends. The CDR3 sequence is 13 residues long. The CDR3 sequence is CASSFRGHYGYTF. The CDR3, as DNA: TGTGCCAGCAGTTTTCGTGGCCACTATGGCTACACCTTC.

This clone came up a few times. The chain couples TRBV28 to TRBJ2-5; the D gene is possibly TRBD2 (6 bases). The CDR3 covers 15 residues. V was shortened by 6 bases and J by 4 bases, with 18 bases between the two germline ends. Germline assignment: CDR1 MDHEN and CDR2 SYDVKM. Here the CDR3 DNA reads TGTGCCAGCAGCTCAGCGCTAGCGCCCCCAGAGACCCAGTACTTC. Amino acid sequence: CASSSALAPPETQYF.

The genes are TRBV11-3 and TRBJ2-1; 11 nucleotides line up with TRBD2. The length of the CDR3 is 14 residues. CDR1 and CDR2 from the germline V gene are SGHNT and YENEEA. The ends lost 6 bases at V and 7 bases at J; junction bases unmatched: 5. CDR3 in amino acids: CASRELAGVNEQFF. The CDR3 DNA follows: TGTGCCAGCAGAGAACTAGCGGGAGTGAATGAGCAGTTCTTC.

This chain uses TRBV28 with TRBJ1-1; possibly TRBD1 for D (5 bases). The germline V gene encodes CDR1 MDHEN and CDR2 SYDVKM. V was shortened by 2 bases and J by 6 bases, with 13 bases between the two germline ends. This CDR3 has 14 amino acids. The CDR3 protein is CASSLGGDTSEAFF. The CDR3 nucleotides read TGTGCCAGCAGTTTAGGGGGGGATACCTCTGAAGCTTTCTTT.

This chain connects TRBV5-3 to TRBJ2-7, with 8 bases fitting TRBD2. Being an ORF, TRBV5-3 has a function that is uncertain. The trim removed 1 base at V and 6 bases at J, leaving 3 bases unmatched. The CDR3 runs 13 residues. CDR3 sequence: CARSLIAGIEQYF. The CDR3 bases are TGTGCCAGAAGCTTGATAGCGGGAATCGAGCAGTACTTC.

This clone was detected once. The V gene is TRBV14, the J gene TRBJ2-2, with 7 bases fitting TRBD1. This CDR3 is built from 14 residues. Germline CDR1 is SGHDN and CDR2 is FVKESK. The V and J ends lost 5 bases and 8 bases, in that order; junction bases with no gene match: 8. CDR3: CASSNRGGPGELFF. CDR3 bases: TGTGCCAGCAGCAACAGAGGGGGCCCGGGGGAGCTGTTTTTT.

The chain joins TRBV7-9 to TRBJ2-7; D ambiguous. In germline, CDR1 is SEHNR, CDR2 FQNEAQ (reference sequence). This CDR3 is built from 11 residues. Trimming left V 2 bases short and J 3 bases short, with 2 bases between. DNA for the CDR3: TGTGCCAGCAGCTTACGCTACGAGCAGTACTTC. It codes for CASSLRYEQYF.

This chain connects TRBV7-3 to TRBJ2-1, with D unresolved. Deletions cut 3 bases from V and 0 bases from J, with 12 bases between. The germline V gene encodes CDR1 SGHTA and CDR2 FQGTGA. The CDR3 runs 16 residues. CDR3 amino acids: CASSFRGPSSYNEQFF. DNA of the CDR3: TGTGCCAGCAGCTTCCGCGGTCCGAGCTCCTACAATGAGCAGTTCTTC.

This chain joins TRBV29-1 and TRBJ2-7; the match to TRBD1 covers 8 bases. The junction had 7 bases not matched to a gene; V was cut back by 6 bases and J by 3 bases. CDR1 is SQVTM and CDR2 is ANQGSEA in the germline V gene. This CDR3 region has 13 residues. The CDR3: CSVGDRLGYEQYF. Written as DNA, the CDR3 is TGCAGCGTCGGGGACAGGCTGGGCTACGAGCAGTACTTC.

V gene TRBV11-2 combines with J gene TRBJ2-7; TRBD2 aligns across 11 bases. Looked up from germline, CDR1 is SGHAT and CDR2 is FQNNGV. J gave up 2 bases and V 0 bases, and 6 bases lay outside the gene matches. The CDR3 length is 17 residues. For the CDR3, the DNA is TGTGCCAGCAGCTTAGATGCTAGCGGGAGGAGCGCCTACGAGCAGTACTTC. Translation: CASSLDASGRSAYEQYF.